Given below is one T cell receptor (beta chain) in context. This clone was detected only a few times. The clone's antigen remains unknown. No base-level quality is on record; no much larger clone is a single base apart. At the junction V is shortened by 5 bases and J by 4 bases, with 12 bases in between. According to the germline V gene, CDR1 reads SGHAT and CDR2 reads FQNNGV. Including cysteine and phenylalanine, the CDR3 has 13 amino acids. The only DNA kept is the CDR3, 39 bases in frame from the first base. The entire amount of isolated RNA was reverse transcribed using the High Capacity cDNA Reverse Transcription Kit, so the sequenced TCRB transcripts were expressed ones. Deep immunoSEQ sequencing was performed on naive, central memory and regulatory T cell samples, with an average of roughly 3.6 million total reads per sample. Sorted cells were lysed in RLT buffer, and RNA was extracted using DNase-treated RNeasy Micro or Mini kits according to cell number. Each cell subset was processed on its own to prevent cross-contamination, while patient and healthy donor samples were processed together. Using the immunoSEQ multiplex PCR, TCRB sequences were amplified from cDNA into 87-bp fragments spanning the CDR3 region. Sequencing of the amplicons was done on the Illumina HiSeq platform. Turning to the authors' computational methods: PCR bias was corrected computationally using synthetic template baselines, and reads within Hamming distance 2 were collapsed, with unmergeable singletons discarded. By aligning reads against IMGT, V, D and J genes, CDR3 length, and insertions or deletions at six rearrangement sites were assigned. Within each subset, clonotype counts were normalized to sorted cell number, after which true diversity and Gini coefficients were computed with the tcR R package. The overlap coefficient, calculated on TCRB nucleotide sequences, was used to quantify repertoire sharing. As a proxy for the pre-selection repertoire, out-of-frame TCRB sequences from naive cells were analyzed. Held by TCRdb, this immuneACCESS table contains in-frame sequences only and omits some clones. Under half of the omission traces to an unresolved V gene where checked; the cause of the rest is unknown. V, J and clone size derive from that table, while D and trimming were established from the DNA sequence. The sample records over 700,000 clones, around a sixth of which are singletons. Of the sample, around 0.02% is held by the ten largest clones.

A single peripheral blood draw of approximately 0.11 L on average was collected from each donor into heparinised tubes. Using a panel that included CD45RO, CCR7, CD25, CD127, CD95 and CD27, naive, central memory, regulatory and stem cell-like memory CD4+ T cells were sorted on a BD FACSAria II. Every sorted population had a purity above 98%. PBMCs were isolated immediately by Lymphoprep density gradient centrifugation and stained directly without culture. To minimize batch effects, samples were stained and sorted in pairs, one healthy donor with one patient per experiment. The data derive from a study of beta chain features in type 1 diabetes (dated by TCRdb to 2016 to 2019). Concerning the study at large: Patients and healthy donors did not differ in mean age, gender distribution, total cell number or subset yield. A total of roughly 100,000,000 sorted cells were examined across all samples, and the number of cells per subset was strongly correlated with RNA yield. The study compared the TCRB repertoires of sorted circulating CD4+ T cell subsets in recently diagnosed type 1 diabetes patients with those in matched healthy donors. Whereas all 28 donors provided naive and central memory subsets, regulatory and stem cell-like memory subsets were isolated from just 8 patients and roughly eight healthy donors. Paper-wide results and their limitations: Shorter templates might have been favored by PCR, but patient and control samples were amplified and corrected together, so both groups would have been affected equally by any skew. Patients with type 1 diabetes made fewer insertions and deleted more nucleotides at VDJ recombination sites, implying thymic rearrangement abnormalities. Naive, central memory and regulatory TCRB repertoires appeared to be more similar among patients than among healthy donors. In all four CD4+ subsets, TCRB CDR3 length was moderately but significantly shorter in type 1 diabetes patients. Only small numbers of individuals were included in the HLA sub-analyses, which left unresolved whether HLA type had any influence on TCRB rearrangement. Because cDNA rather than genomic DNA was sequenced, highly expressing activated cells could have been over-represented, although no difference in activation and CD3 levels was found between groups.

Here the chain combines TRBV11-2 and TRBJ2-7; no D gene call is confident. This clonotype originated in a woman aged 18-30 years in good health. The sample was naive CD4+ T cells from blood. The meaning of the sample's cell subset or site label: true naive CD4+ T cells. CDR3 loop: CASSLRRNYEQYF. In nucleotides, the sequence is TGTGCCAGCAGCCTGAGACGAAATTACGAGCAGTACTTC. With all but the CDR3 taken from the reference TRBV11-2 and TRBJ2-7 genes, the full variable domain is: EAGVAQSPRYKIIEKRQSVAFWCNPISGHATLYWYQQILGQGPKLLIQFQNNGVVDDSQLPKDRFSAERLKGVDSTLKIQPAKLEDSAVYLCASSLRRNYEQYFGPGTRLTVT.